These 31 T cell receptor beta chains originate from one sample sequenced in a study of low-dose radiotherapy and immunotherapy resistance in tumors. Documented time point: before trial treatment. Alpha- and beta-chain coverage of first-strand cDNA came from TRAV- and TRBV-specific primers. The PCR that amplified TCRs ran for about 20 cycles, relying on a constant-region primer and a V-primer adapter. TCRdb re-analysed the reads in MiXCR, keeping a single row per CDR3 protein. The data contain about 39,000 distinct CDR3 sequences, roughly 31% of them singletons. The sample was PBMCs, taken before treatment. Receptors originate from a male donor with gallbladder cancer.

Turning to this clonotype: A read error is the likely source, as a far larger clone sits one nucleotide away. The V gene is TRBV11-2, the J gene TRBJ2-4, with 9 bases identical to TRBD2. This CDR3 comprises 15 residues. The V and J ends lost 0 bases and 13 bases, in that order; junction bases with no gene match: 10. The germline gives CDR1 SGHAT, CDR2 FQNNGV. CDR3 in DNA: TGTGCCAGCAGCTTAGATGCGGGGGGGTACAATGAGCAGTACTTC. Protein product: CASSLDAGGYNEQYF.

This clonotype appeared many times. The chain employs TRBV20-1 and TRBJ2-1, with TRBD2 matching over 10 bases. Germline V gene lookup returns CDR1 DFQATT and CDR2 SNEGSKA (reference sequence). The CDR3 has 15 amino acids. Trimming took 6 bases from V and 8 from J; bases not matched to a gene: 13. The chain's CDR3 is CSARPGAGGPDEQFF. CDR3 in DNA: TGCAGTGCCCGTCCGGGAGCGGGGGGGCCTGATGAGCAGTTCTTC.

This clonotype was picked up many times. The rearrangement joins TRBV7-9 to TRBJ2-5; D gene uncertain. The CDR3 sequence is 12 residues long. Per germline, CDR1 SEHNR and CDR2 FQNEAQ (reference sequence). Trimming pared 5 bases from V and 5 bases from J, leaving 9 bases between. CDR3: CASSPSTETQYF. CDR3 DNA: TGTGCCAGCAGCCCATCCACGGAGACCCAGTACTTC.

The chain has TRBV4-2 and TRBJ2-3; TRBD2 aligns across 14 bases. The CDR3 extends over 21 amino acids. V lost 3 bases, J lost 0 bases, and 14 bases stayed unmatched. From germline, CDR1 is LGHNA and CDR2 YNFKEQ. The CDR3 DNA is TGTGCCAGCAGCCACCCCTCCGGGACTAGCGGGGGAACAGCTAGCACAGATACGCAGTATTTT. Protein: CASSHPSGTSGGTASTDTQYF.

This clonotype was seen at least ten times. The chain has TRBV15 and TRBJ2-4; D is perhaps TRBD2 (6 bases). The CDR3 contains 15 residues. Germline-derived CDR1 and CDR2 are LNHNV and YYDKDF (reference sequence). The V gene lost 6 bases and the J gene lost 2 bases, with 14 bases spanning the gap. The DNA for the CDR3 is TGTGCCACCAGGGGGCCGGGGGAGACCAAAAACATTCAGTACTTC. Encoded protein: CATRGPGETKNIQYF.

Worth noting for this clonotype: A far larger clone differs by one base, so this is likely a read error. The conserved closing phenylalanine or tryptophan is absent in this CDR3, likely reflecting a read error. J is TRBJ1-2 and V is TRBV7-6; unclear D gene. This CDR3 has 15 residues. V was trimmed by 6 bases and J by 4 bases, leaving 18 bases between them. Germline CDR1 is SGHVS and CDR2 is FNYEAQ. The CDR3 DNA follows: TGTGCCAGCAGTCTCTCAAGTGGAGGGATCTATGGCTACACCTAC. Translation gives CASSLSSGGIYGYTY.

The chain couples TRBV30 to TRBJ1-4, with no clear D. CDR1 is GTSNPN and CDR2 is SVGIG in the germline V gene (reference sequence). This CDR3 region has 13 residues. The V gene lost 3 bases and the J gene lost 0 bases, with 5 bases spanning the gap. CDR3: CAWRGPTNEKLFF. For the CDR3, the DNA is TGTGCCTGGAGAGGGCCAACTAATGAAAAACTGTTTTTT.

This clonotype was counted only a few times. The chain is built from TRBV12-3 or TRBV12-4 and TRBJ1-6; 9 nucleotides align to TRBD1. The CDR3 loop spans 14 amino acids. V gave up 6 bases and J gave up 6 bases; unmatched junction bases: 3. This chain's CDR3 is CASRPGQGNSPLHF. The CDR3 DNA is TGTGCCAGCAGACCGGGACAGGGTAATTCACCCCTCCACTTT.

Judged by abundance, this clonotype is medium-sized (0.01 to 0.1%). The rearrangement uses TRBV24-1 and TRBJ2-7, with no clear D. The germline V and J ends were trimmed by 3 bases and 8 bases, with 10 bases remaining between them. There are 12 residues in the CDR3. The V gene's germline CDR1 is KGHDR and CDR2 SFDVKD. The CDR3 sequence: CATSDPSRKQYF. The CDR3 DNA reads as TGTGCCACCAGTGATCCCAGCCGGAAGCAGTACTTC.

CDR3 region: CASSYSGQGAYNEQFF. CDR3 nucleotides: TGTGCCAGCAGCTACTCCGGACAGGGGGCTTATAATGAGCAGTTCTTC. The chain has TRBV3-1 and TRBJ2-1; 11 nucleotides align to TRBD1. CDR1 and CDR2 (germline): LGHDT, YNNKEL (reference sequence). The CDR3 is 16 residues long. V was clipped by 5 bases and J by 7 bases; unmatched bases: 10.

At least ten counts were recorded for this clonotype. The rearrangement links TRBV29-1 to TRBJ2-7; maybe TRBD2 (5 bases). Between the trimmed V and J ends, which lost 4 bases and 6 bases, there was a span of 13 bases. Germline-derived CDR1 and CDR2 are SQVTM and ANQGSEA. The CDR3 runs to 12 residues. The chain's CDR3 is CSVVRSGLEQYF. CDR3 DNA: TGCAGCGTTGTAAGAAGCGGACTCGAGCAGTACTTC.

The rearrangement links TRBV5-1 to TRBJ1-4, with 8 bases that match TRBD1. The CDR3 totals 16 residues. V shed 2 bases and J 5 bases; nucleotides not matched to a gene: 8. In germline, CDR1 is SGHRS, CDR2 YFSETQ. Written as DNA, the CDR3 is TGCGCCAGCAGCTTTGGGCTGGGACAGGACAATGAAAAACTGTTTTTT. It is translated as CASSFGLGQDNEKLFF.

The chain couples TRBV5-1 to TRBJ2-7, with TRBD2 matching over 9 bases. The CDR3 is 15 amino acids. Germline assignment: CDR1 SGHRS and CDR2 YFSETQ. J was trimmed by 0 bases and V by 3 bases; bases with no gene match: 4. CDR3 DNA: TGCGCCAGCAGCTGGACTAGCGCCAGCTCCTACGAGCAGTACTTC. Amino acids: CASSWTSASSYEQYF.

The chain couples TRBV19 to TRBJ1-5; D ambiguous. CDR1 is LNHDA, CDR2 SQIVND, per germline (reference sequence). V was trimmed by 5 bases and J by 2 bases, leaving 13 bases between them. The CDR3 spans 15 residues. In nucleotides, the CDR3 is TGTGCCAGTAGTTACGACTCTACTGGCAATCAGCCCCAGCATTTT. Its translation: CASSYDSTGNQPQHF.

This clonotype was recorded at least ten times. The chain has TRBV5-4 and TRBJ2-6; 7 bases agree with TRBD2. J lost 12 bases, V lost 6 bases, and 9 bases had no gene match. The CDR3 is 13 residues long. CDR1 is SGHNT and CDR2 is YYREEE in the germline V gene (reference sequence). The CDR3 loop reads CASIRWGGGVLTF. The CDR3 DNA reads as TGTGCCAGCATCCGTTGGGGGGGTGGCGTCCTGACTTTC.

This clonotype has a single count. It differs at one base from a far larger clone, so likely a read error. This sequence joins TRBV28 and TRBJ1-2; a possible D gene is TRBD1 (5 bases). The V gene's germline CDR1 is MDHEN and CDR2 SYDVKM. The CDR3 has 17 amino acids. V lost 5 bases and J 3 bases, leaving 22 bases between the germline ends. The CDR3: CASSGGRGAGPDYGYTF. CDR3 sequence (DNA): TGTGCCAGCAGTGGCGGGCGAGGGGCAGGGCCGGACTATGGCTACACCTTC.

The chain is built from TRBV7-6 and TRBJ2-1; D gene ambiguous. V was pared by 4 bases and J by 3 bases, with 13 bases between. This CDR3 is 15 amino acids long. From germline, CDR1 is SGHVS and CDR2 FNYEAQ. In DNA, the CDR3 is TGTGCCAGCAGCTCCGGCAGGCGCTACTACAATGAGCAGTTCTTC. Amino acid sequence: CASSSGRRYYNEQFF.

This clonotype was seen many times. The genes are TRBV29-1 and TRBJ2-3, with D possibly matching TRBD2 (6 bases). Trimming cost V 0 bases and J 0 bases, with 16 bases left between them. This CDR3 has 17 residues. Germline V gives CDR1 SQVTM, CDR2 ANQGSEA. CDR3 coding DNA: TGCAGCGTTGAAGATTGGGGGGACGGTACTAGCACAGATACGCAGTATTTT. Residues: CSVEDWGDGTSTDTQYF.

This clonotype was picked up many times. This chain links TRBV19 with TRBJ2-5; TRBD1 agrees at 12 bases. Trimming removed 9 bases from V and 4 bases from J; junction bases left unmatched: 6. The CDR3 extends over 14 amino acids. The germline V gene has CDR1 LNHDA and CDR2 SQIVND (reference sequence). The CDR3 reads CASRDRGRGETQYF. The CDR3 DNA follows: TGTGCCAGCCGGGACAGGGGGCGCGGAGAGACCCAGTACTTC.

This clonotype is medium-sized by share. This chain joins TRBV5-1 and TRBJ2-7, with 10 bases lining up with TRBD2. J gave up 2 bases and V 4 bases, and 6 bases lay outside the gene matches. The CDR3 totals 15 residues. Germline V gene data show CDR1 as SGHRS and CDR2 as YFSETQ. The CDR3 DNA reads TGCGCCAGCAGCCCTAGCGGGAGAGAGGCCTACGAGCAGTACTTC. As protein: CASSPSGREAYEQYF.

This clonotype has only one observation. This rearrangement joins TRBV5-1 to TRBJ1-1; possibly TRBD1 for D (6 bases). Germline-derived CDR1 and CDR2 are SGHRS and YFSETQ. This CDR3 is built from 15 residues. Trimming took 0 bases from V and 1 from J, leaving 10 bases between them. CDR3 sequence reads: CASSLEGHPNTEAFF. The CDR3 DNA sequence: TGCGCCAGCAGCTTGGAGGGACACCCGAACACTGAAGCTTTCTTT.

This clonotype was recorded at least ten times. The chain couples TRBV6-2 or TRBV6-3 to TRBJ2-3; D is unclear. This CDR3 has 13 residues. In germline, CDR1 is MNHEY, CDR2 SVGEGT. Trimming removed 6 bases at V and 6 bases at J, with 13 bases between. CDR3 residues: CASSALDSDTQYF. CDR3 nucleotide sequence: TGTGCCAGCAGCGCCCTGGATTCGGATACGCAGTATTTT.

A few counts support this clonotype. This chain joins TRBV6-2 or TRBV6-3 and TRBJ1-1; 12 bases are a match to TRBD1. Germline V gives CDR1 MNHEY, CDR2 SVGEGT. Trimming cost V 6 bases and J 4 bases; bases outside gene matches: 9. This CDR3 is built from 16 residues. CDR3 residues: CASRTGTGGAFTEAFF. The CDR3 bases are TGTGCCAGCAGAACCGGGACAGGGGGCGCGTTCACTGAAGCTTTCTTT.

This clonotype was seen at least ten times. This sequence joins TRBV7-9 and TRBJ1-5, with a weak D call TRBD1 (5 bases). V was pared by 8 bases and J by 3 bases, with 8 bases between. Germline-derived CDR1 and CDR2 are SEHNR and FQNEAQ (reference sequence). There are 12 residues in the CDR3. The CDR3 nucleotides read TGTGCCAGCCAGGGAGACAATCAGCCCCAGCATTTT. This codes for CASQGDNQPQHF.

The V and J genes are TRBV5-1 and TRBJ2-2; 7 bases are a match to TRBD1. Germline V gene sequence: CDR1 SGHRS, CDR2 YFSETQ. With V trimmed by 6 bases and J by 7 bases, 9 bases remained unmatched. This CDR3 spans 14 amino acids. The CDR3 sequence is CASTPTGYIGELFF. CDR3 DNA: TGCGCCAGCACCCCGACAGGGTACATCGGGGAGCTGTTTTTT.

This clonotype was recorded many times. The J gene is TRBJ2-5, the V gene TRBV27; D unresolved. Germline CDR1 is MNHEY and CDR2 is SMNVEV (reference sequence). CDR3 size: 16 residues. Deletions cut 0 bases from V and 5 bases from J, with 16 bases between. The CDR3 region is CASSLSGSSFGETQYF. CDR3 DNA: TGTGCCAGCAGTTTATCGGGCAGCTCCTTTGGGGAGACCCAGTACTTC.

This clonotype was seen repeatedly, ten times or more. The rearrangement uses TRBV2 and TRBJ1-6; D is undetermined. V was clipped by 0 bases and J by 9 bases, with 15 bases between them. The CDR3 contains 16 residues. CDR1 is SNHLY and CDR2 is FYNNEI in the germline V gene. The DNA of the CDR3 is TGTGCCAGCAGTGAAGCGAACATCCAAGCGACTTCACCCCTCCACTTT. The encoded protein is CASSEANIQATSPLHF.

This clonotype was found a few times. This sequence joins TRBV5-1 and TRBJ1-1, with a weak D call TRBD1 (5 bases). V was pared by 6 bases and J by 3 bases, with 15 bases between. This CDR3 is built from 14 residues. Germline V gene lookup returns CDR1 SGHRS and CDR2 YFSETQ. In DNA, the CDR3 is TGCGCCAGCACCTTTACGGGGGGTGACACTGAAGCTTTCTTT. It codes for CASTFTGGDTEAFF. Using reference TRBV5-1 and TRBJ1-1 for the parts outside the CDR3, the full variable domain is KAGVTQTPRYLIKTRGQQVTLSCSPISGHRSVSWYQQTPGQGLQFLFEYFSETQRNKGNFPGRFSGRQFSNSRSEMNVSTLELGDSALYLCASTFTGGDTEAFFGQGTRLTVV.

This clonotype was detected once. The chain recombines TRBV5-5 with TRBJ1-5; the D is unclear. V lost 4 bases and J lost 4, with 15 bases in between. The CDR3 sequence is 15 residues long. Germline assignment: CDR1 SGHKS and CDR2 YYEKEE (reference sequence). The CDR3 DNA sequence: TGTGCCAGCAGCCCGCCGGACGGAAGGAATCAGCCCCAGCATTTT. Its translation is CASSPPDGRNQPQHF.

With regard to this clonotype: This likely came from a read error, as a far larger clone is one base away. The gene calls are TRBV13 and TRBJ1-2, with D unclear. CDR3 length: 14 residues. V was clipped by 2 bases and J by 1 base, with 8 bases between them. Germline V gives CDR1 PRHDT, CDR2 FYEKMQ (reference sequence). The CDR3 here is CASSLSGINYGYTF. The CDR3 DNA follows: TGTGCCAGCAGCTTATCTGGGATTAACTATGGCTACACCTTC.

This rearrangement joins TRBV6-2 or TRBV6-3 to TRBJ2-1; TRBD2 agrees at 9 bases. The CDR3 contains 14 residues. Germline values: CDR1 MNHEY, CDR2 SVGEGT. V lost 6 bases to trimming and J lost 8 bases; unmatched junction nucleotides: 8. CDR3 sequence (DNA): TGTGCCAGCAGATTCAGCGGGGGGAACGATGAGCAGTTCTTC. Translation gives CASRFSGGNDEQFF.